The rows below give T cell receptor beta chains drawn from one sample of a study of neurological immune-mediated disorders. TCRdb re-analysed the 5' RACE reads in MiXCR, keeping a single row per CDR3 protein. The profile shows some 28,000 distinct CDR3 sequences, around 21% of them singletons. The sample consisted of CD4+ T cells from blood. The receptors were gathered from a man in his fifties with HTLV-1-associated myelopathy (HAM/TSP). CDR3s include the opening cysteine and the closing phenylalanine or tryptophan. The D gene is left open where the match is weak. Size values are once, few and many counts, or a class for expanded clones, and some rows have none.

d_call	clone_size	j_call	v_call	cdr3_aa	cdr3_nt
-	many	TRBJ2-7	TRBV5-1	CASSLGGTALTYEQYF	TGCGCCAGCAGCTTGGGGGGGACGGCTTTAACCTACGAGCAGTACTTC
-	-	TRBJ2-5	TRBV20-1	CSARGSIETQYF	TGCAGTGCTAGAGGCTCAATAGAGACCCAGTACTTC
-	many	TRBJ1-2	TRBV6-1	CASSVFMGTGDYGYTF	TGTGCCAGCAGTGTATTTATGGGGACTGGGGACTATGGCTACACCTTC
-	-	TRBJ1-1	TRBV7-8	CASSRTENTEAFF	TGTGCCAGCAGCCGAACAGAGAACACTGAAGCTTTCTTT
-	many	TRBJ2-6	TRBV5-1	CASSLAAKVASGANVLTF	TGCGCCAGCAGCTTGGCCGCAAAGGTGGCGTCTGGGGCCAACGTCCTGACTTTC
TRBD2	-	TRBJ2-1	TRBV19	CASMGLAGVGEQFF	TGTGCCAGTATGGGACTAGCGGGAGTCGGAGAGCAGTTCTTC
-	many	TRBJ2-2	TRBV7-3	CASKAGTNTGELFF	TGTGCCAGCAAGGCAGGCACGAACACCGGGGAGCTGTTTTTT
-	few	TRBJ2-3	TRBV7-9	CASSPLNAQYF	TGTGCCAGCAGCCCCCTAAATGCGCAGTATTTT
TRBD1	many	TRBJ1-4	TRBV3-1	CASSQTTGVVEKLFF	TGTGCCAGCAGCCAAACGACAGGGGTGGTCGAAAAACTGTTTTTT
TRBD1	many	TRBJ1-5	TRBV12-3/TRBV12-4	CASSLIGGYRGGRPQSQHF	TGTGCCAGCAGTTTGATAGGGGGGTACAGGGGAGGACGCCCGCAGTCCCAGCATTTT
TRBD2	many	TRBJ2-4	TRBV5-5	CASSPTPTSGKNIQYF	TGTGCCAGCAGCCCAACCCCTACTAGCGGCAAAAACATTCAGTACTTC
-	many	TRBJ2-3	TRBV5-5	CASSSPGTDTQYF	TGTGCCAGCAGCTCGCCGGGCACAGATACGCAGTATTTT
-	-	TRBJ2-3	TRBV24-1	CATSEVGAGDTQYF	TGTGCCACCAGTGAGGTGGGGGCAGGAGATACGCAGTATTTT
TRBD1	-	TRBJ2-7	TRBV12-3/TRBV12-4	CAISSLGQPSSYEQYF	TGTGCCATCAGTTCCCTGGGACAGCCGAGCTCCTACGAGCAGTACTTC
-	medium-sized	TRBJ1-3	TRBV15	CATSRADTAGNTIYF	TGTGCCACCAGCAGAGCCGACACCGCTGGAAACACCATATATTTT
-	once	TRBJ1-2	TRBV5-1	CASSWTASSGYTF	TGCGCCAGCAGCTGGACAGCGTCGTCTGGCTACACCTTC
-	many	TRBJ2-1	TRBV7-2	CASSLLNEQFF	TGTGCCAGCAGCTTACTCAATGAGCAGTTCTTC
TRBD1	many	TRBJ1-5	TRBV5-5	CASSWETGESNQPQHF	TGTGCCAGCAGCTGGGAGACAGGGGAGAGCAATCAGCCCCAGCATTTT
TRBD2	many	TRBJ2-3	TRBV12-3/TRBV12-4	CASSLMPGSSGGRGTDTQYF	TGTGCCAGCAGTTTAATGCCCGGGTCTAGCGGGGGGCGAGGGACAGATACGCAGTATTTT
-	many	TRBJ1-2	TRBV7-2	CASSLARRHGYGYTF	TGTGCCAGCAGCTTAGCCAGGCGTCACGGATATGGCTACACCTTC
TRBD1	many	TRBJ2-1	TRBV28	CASDRVGEQFF	TGTGCCAGCGACAGGGTGGGTGAGCAGTTCTTC
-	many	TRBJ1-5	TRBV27	CASKLEGLGNQPQHF	TGTGCCAGCAAGTTGGAAGGTTTGGGCAATCAGCCCCAGCATTTT
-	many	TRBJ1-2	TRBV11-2	CASSLRQLRSDTF	TGTGCCAGCAGCTTACGACAGCTACGGTCGGACACCTTC
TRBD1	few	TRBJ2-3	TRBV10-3	CAISAGQGHGDTQYF	TGTGCCATCAGTGCGGGACAGGGTCACGGAGATACGCAGTATTTT
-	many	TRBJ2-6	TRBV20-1	CSAERDSGANVLTF	TGCAGTGCTGAAAGGGACTCTGGGGCCAACGTCCTGACTTTC
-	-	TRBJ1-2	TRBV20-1	CSDRAGKLGYGYTF	TGCAGTGATAGAGCCGGAAAACTGGGCTATGGCTACACCTTC
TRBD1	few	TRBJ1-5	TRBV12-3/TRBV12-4	CASRGQVGQPQHF	TGTGCCAGCAGGGGACAGGTAGGGCAGCCCCAGCATTTT
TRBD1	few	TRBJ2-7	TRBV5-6	CASRPGQGYEQYF	TGTGCCAGCAGACCCGGACAGGGCTACGAGCAGTACTTC
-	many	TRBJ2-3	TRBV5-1	CASSLDRGGDTQYF	TGCGCCAGCAGCTTGGACAGGGGGGGAGATACGCAGTATTTT
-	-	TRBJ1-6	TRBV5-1	CASSEGNYGYTFGSGPYNSPLHF	-
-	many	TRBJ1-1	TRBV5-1	CASSLDLVLVNTEAFF	TGCGCCAGCAGCTTGGACCTTGTATTGGTGAACACTGAAGCTTTCTTT
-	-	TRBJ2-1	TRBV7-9	CASSSDPNNEQFF	TGTGCCAGCAGTTCGGACCCCAACAATGAACAGTTCTTC
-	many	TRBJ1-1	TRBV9	CASSVDLNTEAFF	TGTGCCAGCAGCGTAGACCTGAACACTGAAGCTTTCTTT
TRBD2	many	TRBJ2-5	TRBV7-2	CASIKLAGEGETQYF	TGTGCCAGCATCAAACTAGCGGGAGAGGGGGAGACCCAGTACTTC
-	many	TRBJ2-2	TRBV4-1	CASSQLLGGRAGELFF	TGCGCCAGCAGCCAGCTCTTAGGGGGTAGGGCCGGGGAGCTGTTTTTT
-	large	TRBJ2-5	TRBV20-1	CSARDNAQTRTETQYF	TGCAGTGCTAGAGATAATGCGCAAACCCGGACGGAGACCCAGTACTTC
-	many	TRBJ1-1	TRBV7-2	CASSLRGGGAFF	TGTGCCAGCAGCTTACGAGGGGGAGGAGCTTTCTTT
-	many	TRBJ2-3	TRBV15	CATSRDQARGASTDTQYF	TGTGCCACCAGCAGAGATCAGGCACGCGGTGCTAGCACAGATACGCAGTATTTT
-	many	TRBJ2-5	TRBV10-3	CAISESGGKETQYF	TGTGCCATCAGTGAGTCGGGCGGCAAAGAGACCCAGTACTTC
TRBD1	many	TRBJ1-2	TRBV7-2	CASSLVGTDGYTF	TGTGCCAGCAGCTTAGTCGGGACAGATGGCTACACCTTC
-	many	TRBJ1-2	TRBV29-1	CSALEGSNYGYTF	TGCAGCGCCCTTGAAGGTTCTAACTATGGCTACACCTTC
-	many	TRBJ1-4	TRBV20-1	CSARKPTNEKLFF	TGCAGTGCTAGAAAGCCAACTAATGAAAAACTGTTTTTT
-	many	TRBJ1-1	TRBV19	CASSIVNTEAFF	TGTGCCAGTAGTATAGTGAACACTGAAGCTTTCTTT
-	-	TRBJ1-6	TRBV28	CASSLLVGGGNSPLHF	TGTGCCAGCAGTTTATTAGTAGGGGGGGGTAATTCACCCCTCCACTTT
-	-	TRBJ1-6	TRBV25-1	CASSNIYNSPLHF	TGTGCCAGCAGTAACATCTATAATTCACCCCTCCACTTT
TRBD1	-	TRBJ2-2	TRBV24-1	CATSGTGRAGELFF	TGTGCCACCAGTGGGACAGGGAGAGCCGGGGAGCTGTTTTTT
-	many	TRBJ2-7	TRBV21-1	CASSRRTGQGKESYEQYF	TGTGCCAGCAGCAGACGAACGGGACAGGGGAAGGAGTCCTACGAGCAGTACTTC
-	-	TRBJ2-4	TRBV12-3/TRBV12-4	CASSPRLAKNIQYF	TGTGCCAGCAGTCCTCGGCTAGCCAAAAACATTCAGTACTTC
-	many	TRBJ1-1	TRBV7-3	CASSSYTRTEAFF	TGTGCCAGCAGCTCTTACACCAGAACTGAAGCTTTCTTT
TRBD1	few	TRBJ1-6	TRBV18	CASSPNRGDSPLHF	TGTGCCAGCTCACCGAACAGGGGGGATTCACCCCTCCACTTT
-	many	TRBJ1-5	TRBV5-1	CASSSGTDSNQPQHF	TGCGCCAGCAGCTCCGGGACGGATAGCAATCAGCCCCAGCATTTT
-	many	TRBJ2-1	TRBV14	CASSQDRIIQFF	TGTGCCAGCAGCCAAGATAGGATCATTCAGTTCTTC
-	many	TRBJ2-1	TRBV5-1	CASSAIASRSEQFF	TGCGCCAGCAGCGCAATAGCATCCCGGAGTGAGCAGTTCTTC